This entry is about one TCR beta chain. Its antigen is not identified. This record belongs to a study of OX40 agonist ivuxolimab in advanced cancers. In the study overall: It was ivuxolimab, an agonistic anti-OX40 (CD134) antibody, that patients were treated with. Patients were infused with ivuxolimab every 2 weeks at 0.01 to 10 mg/kg.

TCRdb's table, derived via immunoSEQ multiplex PCR, lists solely in-frame clones and lacks some. The data show fewer than 70,000 clones, roughly nine tenths seen once. The investigators sampled blood at baseline, at cycle 4 day 1, and at cycle 7 day 1. This CDR3 comprises 15 residues. Germline lookup yields CDR1 SEHNR and CDR2 FQNEAQ (reference sequence). Trimming stripped 1 base from V and 0 bases from J, with 7 bases between. General observations from the study: The study observed clonal expansion of CD4+ and CD8+ blood T cells by week 6 at 0.1 to 3.0 mg/kg.

The chain is built from TRBV7-9 and TRBJ1-3; the D is unclear. The starting material was CD4+ or CD8+ T cells sorted from blood, obtained in a trial of the OX40 agonist ivuxolimab. The sequence was collected from an adult with an advanced solid tumor such as melanoma, head and neck, liver or kidney cancer. CDR3 nucleotides: TGTGCCAGCAGCTTAGACAGCGTCTCTGGAAACACCATATATTTT. Amino acid sequence: CASSLDSVSGNTIYF.